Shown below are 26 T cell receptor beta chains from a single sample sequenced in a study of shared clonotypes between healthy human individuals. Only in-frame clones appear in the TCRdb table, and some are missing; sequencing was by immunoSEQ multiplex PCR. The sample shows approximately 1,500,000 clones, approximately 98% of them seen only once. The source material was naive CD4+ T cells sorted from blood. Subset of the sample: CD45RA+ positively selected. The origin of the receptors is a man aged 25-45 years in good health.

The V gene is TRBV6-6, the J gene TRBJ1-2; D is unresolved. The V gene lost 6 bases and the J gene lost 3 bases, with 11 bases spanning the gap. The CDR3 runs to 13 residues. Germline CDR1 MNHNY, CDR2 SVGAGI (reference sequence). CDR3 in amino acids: CASSPSVDYGYTF. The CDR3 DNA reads TGTGCCAGCAGCCCTTCCGTTGACTATGGCTACACCTTC.

CDR3 DNA sequence: TGTGCCAGCAGCCAAGATAATAGCGGCCGACGTATAAAGTTCTTC. It encodes CASSQDNSGRRIKFF. This chain uses TRBV4-2 with TRBJ2-1, with D maybe TRBD2 (6 bases). This CDR3 spans 15 amino acids. V was shortened by 0 bases and J by 14 bases, with 20 bases between the two germline ends. Looked up from germline, CDR1 is LGHNA and CDR2 is YNFKEQ.

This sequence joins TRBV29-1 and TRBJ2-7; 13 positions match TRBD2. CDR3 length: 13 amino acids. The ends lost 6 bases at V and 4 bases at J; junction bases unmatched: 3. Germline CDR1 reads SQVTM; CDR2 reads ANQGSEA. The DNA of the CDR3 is TGCAGCGTACGACTAGCGGGAGGTTACGAGCAGTACTTC. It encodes CSVRLAGGYEQYF.

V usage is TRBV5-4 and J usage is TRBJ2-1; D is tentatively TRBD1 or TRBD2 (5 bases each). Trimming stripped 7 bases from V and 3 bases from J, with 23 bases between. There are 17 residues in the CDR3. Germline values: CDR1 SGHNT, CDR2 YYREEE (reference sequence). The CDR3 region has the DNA TGTGCCAGCGAGCTCGGGACGGCTTCACCAAGCTACAATGAGCAGTTCTTC. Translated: CASELGTASPSYNEQFF. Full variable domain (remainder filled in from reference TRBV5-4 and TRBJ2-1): ETGVTQSPTHLIKTRGQQVTLRCSSQSGHNTVSWYQQALGQGPQFIFQYYREEENGRGNFPPRFSGLQFPNYSSELNVNALELDDSALYLCASELGTASPSYNEQFFGPGTRLTVL.

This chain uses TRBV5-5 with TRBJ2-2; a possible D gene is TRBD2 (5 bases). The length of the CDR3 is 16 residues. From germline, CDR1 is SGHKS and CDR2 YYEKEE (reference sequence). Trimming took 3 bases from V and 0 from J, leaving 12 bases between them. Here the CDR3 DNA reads TGTGCCAGCAGCTATCGAACGGGGACGAACACCGGGGAGCTGTTTTTT. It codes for CASSYRTGTNTGELFF.

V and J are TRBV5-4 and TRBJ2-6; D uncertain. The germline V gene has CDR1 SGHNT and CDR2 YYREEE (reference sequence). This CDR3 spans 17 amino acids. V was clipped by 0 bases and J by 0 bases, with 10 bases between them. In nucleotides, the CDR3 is TGTGCCAGCAGCTTGGAGGTGATGAGCTCTGGGGCCAACGTCCTGACTTTC. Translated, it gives CASSLEVMSSGANVLTF.

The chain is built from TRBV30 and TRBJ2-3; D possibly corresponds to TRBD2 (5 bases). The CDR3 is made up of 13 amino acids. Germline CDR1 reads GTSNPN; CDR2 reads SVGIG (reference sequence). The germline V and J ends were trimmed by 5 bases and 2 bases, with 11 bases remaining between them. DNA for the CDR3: TGTGCCTGGTCAGCGGAGATCACAGATACGCAGTATTTT. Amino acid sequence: CAWSAEITDTQYF.

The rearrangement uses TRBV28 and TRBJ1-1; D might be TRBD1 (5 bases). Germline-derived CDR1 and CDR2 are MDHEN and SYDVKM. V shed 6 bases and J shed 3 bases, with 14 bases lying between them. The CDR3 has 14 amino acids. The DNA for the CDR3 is TGTGCCAGCAGGGCCCCGGGGGGTCACACTGAAGCTTTCTTT. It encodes CASRAPGGHTEAFF.

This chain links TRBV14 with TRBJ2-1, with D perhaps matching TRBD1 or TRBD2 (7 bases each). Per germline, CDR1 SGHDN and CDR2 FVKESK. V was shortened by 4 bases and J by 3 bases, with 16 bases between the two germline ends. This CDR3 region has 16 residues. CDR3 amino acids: CASSPRGGAFYNEQFF. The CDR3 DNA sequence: TGTGCCAGCAGCCCCAGGGGGGGGGCTTTCTACAATGAGCAGTTCTTC.

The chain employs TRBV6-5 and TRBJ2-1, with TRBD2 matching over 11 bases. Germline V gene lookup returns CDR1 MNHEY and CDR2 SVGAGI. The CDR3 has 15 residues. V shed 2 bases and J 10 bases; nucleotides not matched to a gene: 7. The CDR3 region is CASSYGLAGGGEQFF. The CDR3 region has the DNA TGTGCCAGCAGTTACGGGCTAGCGGGAGGTGGAGAGCAGTTCTTC.

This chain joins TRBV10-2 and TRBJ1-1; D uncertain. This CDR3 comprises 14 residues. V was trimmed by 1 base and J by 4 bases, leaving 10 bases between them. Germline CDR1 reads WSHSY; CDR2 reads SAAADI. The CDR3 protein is CASSEYPSGTEAFF. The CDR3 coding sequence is TGCGCCAGCAGTGAGTACCCGTCGGGCACTGAAGCTTTCTTT.

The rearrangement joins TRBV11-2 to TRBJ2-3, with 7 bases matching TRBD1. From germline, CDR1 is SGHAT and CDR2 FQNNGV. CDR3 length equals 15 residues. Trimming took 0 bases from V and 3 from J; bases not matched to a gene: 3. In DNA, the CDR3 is TGTGCCAGCAGCTTAGAGGGGACAGCGACAGATACGCAGTATTTT. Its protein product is CASSLEGTATDTQYF.

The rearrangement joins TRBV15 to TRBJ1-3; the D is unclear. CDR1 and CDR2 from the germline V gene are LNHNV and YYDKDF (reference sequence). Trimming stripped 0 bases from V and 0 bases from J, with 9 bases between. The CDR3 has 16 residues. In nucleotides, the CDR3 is TGTGCCACCAGCAGAGATTTTAGTAGCTCTGGAAACACCATATATTTT. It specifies CATSRDFSSSGNTIYF.

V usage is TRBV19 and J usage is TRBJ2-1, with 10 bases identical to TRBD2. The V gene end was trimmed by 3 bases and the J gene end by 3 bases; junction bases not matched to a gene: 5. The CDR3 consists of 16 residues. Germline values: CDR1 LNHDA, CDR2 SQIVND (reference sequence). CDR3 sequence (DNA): TGTGCCAGTAGTATGTCCGGACTAGCGGACTACAATGAGCAGTTCTTC. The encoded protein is CASSMSGLADYNEQFF. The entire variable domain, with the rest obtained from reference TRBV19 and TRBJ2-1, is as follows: DGGITQSPKYLFRKEGQNVTLSCEQNLNHDAMYWYRQDPGQGLRLIYYSQIVNDFQKGDIAEGYSVSREKKESFPLTVTSAQKNPTAFYLCASSMSGLADYNEQFFGPGTRLTVL.

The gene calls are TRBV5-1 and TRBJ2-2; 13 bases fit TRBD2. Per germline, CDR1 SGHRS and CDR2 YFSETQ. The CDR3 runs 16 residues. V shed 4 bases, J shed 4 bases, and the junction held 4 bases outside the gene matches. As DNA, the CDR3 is TGCGCCAGCAGCCTGGGACTAGCGGGACCCACCGGGGAGCTGTTTTTT. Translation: CASSLGLAGPTGELFF. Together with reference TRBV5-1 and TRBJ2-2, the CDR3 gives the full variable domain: KAGVTQTPRYLIKTRGQQVTLSCSPISGHRSVSWYQQTPGQGLQFLFEYFSETQRNKGNFPGRFSGRQFSNSRSEMNVSTLELGDSALYLCASSLGLAGPTGELFFGEGSRLTVL.

This CDR3 is CASSLNGRGQETQYF. The CDR3 DNA follows: TGTGCCAGCAGTTTAAACGGGAGGGGGCAAGAGACCCAGTACTTC. The chain is built from TRBV28 and TRBJ2-5; TRBD2 agrees at 8 bases. CDR3 size: 15 residues. V shed 2 bases, J shed 2 bases, and the junction held 4 bases outside the gene matches. Germline CDR1 MDHEN, CDR2 SYDVKM. The full variable domain, its missing parts supplied by reference TRBV28 and TRBJ2-5, is DVKVTQSSRYLVKRTGEKVFLECVQDMDHENMFWYRQDPGLGLRLIYFSYDVKMKEKGDIPEGYSVSREKKERFSLILESASTNQTSMYLCASSLNGRGQETQYFGPGTRLLVL.

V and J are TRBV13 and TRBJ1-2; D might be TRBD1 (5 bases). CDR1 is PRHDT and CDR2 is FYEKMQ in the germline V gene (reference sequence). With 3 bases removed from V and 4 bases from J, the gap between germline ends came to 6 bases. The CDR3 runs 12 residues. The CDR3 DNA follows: TGTGCCAGCAGCTTTGGGACCTATGGCTACACCTTC. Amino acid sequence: CASSFGTYGYTF.

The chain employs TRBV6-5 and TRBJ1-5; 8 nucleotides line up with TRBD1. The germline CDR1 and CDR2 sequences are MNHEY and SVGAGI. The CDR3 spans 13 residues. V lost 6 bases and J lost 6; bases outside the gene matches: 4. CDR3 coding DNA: TGTGCCAGCAGGGACAGGGTAGGTCAGCCCCAGCATTTT. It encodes CASRDRVGQPQHF.

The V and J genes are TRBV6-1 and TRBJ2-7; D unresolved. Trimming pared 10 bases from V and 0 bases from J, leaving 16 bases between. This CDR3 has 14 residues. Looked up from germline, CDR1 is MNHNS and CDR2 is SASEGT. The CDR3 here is CAIAWDWSSYEQYF. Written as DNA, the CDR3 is TGTGCCATCGCTTGGGATTGGAGCTCCTACGAGCAGTACTTC.

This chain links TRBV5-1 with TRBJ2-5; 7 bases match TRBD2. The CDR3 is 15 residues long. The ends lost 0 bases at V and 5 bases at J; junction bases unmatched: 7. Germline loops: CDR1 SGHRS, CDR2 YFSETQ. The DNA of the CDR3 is TGCGCCAGCAGCTTGGCCCCGGGAGGTCCCGAGACCCAGTACTTC. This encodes CASSLAPGGPETQYF.

CDR3 residues: CASSTQGGQPQHF. The CDR3 DNA sequence: TGTGCCAGTAGTACCCAGGGGGGGCAGCCCCAGCATTTT. This chain joins TRBV19 and TRBJ1-5, with 7 positions matching TRBD1. The V segment lost 4 bases and the J segment 7 bases; nucleotides outside the gene matches: 4. Germline values: CDR1 LNHDA, CDR2 SQIVND (reference sequence). CDR3 length: 13 residues.

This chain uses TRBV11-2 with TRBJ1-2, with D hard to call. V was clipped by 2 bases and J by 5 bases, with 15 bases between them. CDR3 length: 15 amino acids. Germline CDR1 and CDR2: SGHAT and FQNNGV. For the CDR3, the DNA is TGTGCCAGCAGCTTACGACGCGGAGGCTTGTATGGCTACACCTTC. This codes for CASSLRRGGLYGYTF.

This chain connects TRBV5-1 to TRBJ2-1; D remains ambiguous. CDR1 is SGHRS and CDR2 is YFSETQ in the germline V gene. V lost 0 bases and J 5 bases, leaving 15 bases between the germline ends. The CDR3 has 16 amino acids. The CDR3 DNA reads TGCGCCAGCAGCTTGGTCCCAGGCCCCCCGAACAATGAGCAGTTCTTC. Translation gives CASSLVPGPPNNEQFF.

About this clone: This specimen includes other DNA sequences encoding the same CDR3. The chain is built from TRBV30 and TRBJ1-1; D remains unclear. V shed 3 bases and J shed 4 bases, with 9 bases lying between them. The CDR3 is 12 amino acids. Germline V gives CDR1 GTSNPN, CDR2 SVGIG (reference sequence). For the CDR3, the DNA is TGTGCCTGGAGCCCTACCAGCACTGAAGCTTTCTTT. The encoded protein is CAWSPTSTEAFF.

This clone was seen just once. The CDR3 loop reads CASSPTQRFFMYF. CDR3 DNA sequence: TGTGCCAGCAGTCCGACTCAGCGGTTTTTCATGTACTTC. The chain uses TRBV7-2 and TRBJ2-7; D is possibly TRBD2 (5 bases). V gave up 6 bases and J gave up 12 bases, with 21 bases separating them. Germline CDR1 is SGHTA and CDR2 is FQGNSA. This CDR3 contains 13 residues.

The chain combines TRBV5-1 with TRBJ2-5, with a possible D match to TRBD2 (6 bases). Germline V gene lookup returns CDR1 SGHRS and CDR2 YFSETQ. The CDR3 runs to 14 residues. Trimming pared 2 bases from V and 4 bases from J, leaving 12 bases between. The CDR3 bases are TGCGCCAGCAGCTTTCCCACTAGCCCAGAGACCCAGTACTTC. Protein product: CASSFPTSPETQYF.